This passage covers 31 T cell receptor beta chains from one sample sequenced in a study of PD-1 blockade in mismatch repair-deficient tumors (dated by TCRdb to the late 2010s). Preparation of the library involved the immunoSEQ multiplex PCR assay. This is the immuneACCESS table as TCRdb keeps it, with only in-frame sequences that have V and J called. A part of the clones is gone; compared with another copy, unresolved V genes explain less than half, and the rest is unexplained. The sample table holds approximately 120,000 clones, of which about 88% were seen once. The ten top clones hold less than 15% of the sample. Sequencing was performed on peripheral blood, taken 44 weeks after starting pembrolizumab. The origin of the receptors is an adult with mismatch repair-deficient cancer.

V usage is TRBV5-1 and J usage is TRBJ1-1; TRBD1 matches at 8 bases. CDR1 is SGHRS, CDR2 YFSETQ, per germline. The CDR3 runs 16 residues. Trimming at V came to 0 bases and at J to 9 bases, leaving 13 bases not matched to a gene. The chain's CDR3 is CASSLEVGQGARKAFF. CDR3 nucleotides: TGCGCCAGCAGCTTGGAGGTCGGGCAGGGGGCTCGCAAAGCTTTCTTT.

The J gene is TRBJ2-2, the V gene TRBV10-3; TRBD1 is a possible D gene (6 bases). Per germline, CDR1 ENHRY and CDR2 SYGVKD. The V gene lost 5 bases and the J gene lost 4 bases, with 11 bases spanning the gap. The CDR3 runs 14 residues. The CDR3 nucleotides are TGTGCCATCAGTCCCAGGGGAGTCACCGGGGAGCTGTTTTTT. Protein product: CAISPRGVTGELFF.

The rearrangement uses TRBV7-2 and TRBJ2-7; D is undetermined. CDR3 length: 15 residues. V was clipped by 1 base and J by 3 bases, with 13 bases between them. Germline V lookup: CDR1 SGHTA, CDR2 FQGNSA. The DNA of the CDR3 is TGTGCCAGCAGCTTAGAGGTGACGGCGGACTACGAGCAGTACTTC. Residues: CASSLEVTADYEQYF.

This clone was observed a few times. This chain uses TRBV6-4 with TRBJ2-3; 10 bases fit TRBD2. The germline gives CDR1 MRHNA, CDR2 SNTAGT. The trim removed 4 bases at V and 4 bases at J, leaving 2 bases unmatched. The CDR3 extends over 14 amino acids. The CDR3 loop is CASSAAGGPDTQYF. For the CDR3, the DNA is TGTGCCAGCAGTGCAGCGGGAGGGCCAGATACGCAGTATTTT.

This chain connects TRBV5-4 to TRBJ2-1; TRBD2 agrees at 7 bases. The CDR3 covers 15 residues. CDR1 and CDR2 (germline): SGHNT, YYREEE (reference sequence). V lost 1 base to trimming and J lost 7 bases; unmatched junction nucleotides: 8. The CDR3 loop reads CASSLSPSGHNEQFF. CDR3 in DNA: TGTGCCAGCAGCTTGAGTCCTAGCGGACATAATGAGCAGTTCTTC. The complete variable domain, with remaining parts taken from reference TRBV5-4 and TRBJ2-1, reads ETGVTQSPTHLIKTRGQQVTLRCSSQSGHNTVSWYQQALGQGPQFIFQYYREEENGRGNFPPRFSGLQFPNYSSELNVNALELDDSALYLCASSLSPSGHNEQFFGPGTRLTVL.

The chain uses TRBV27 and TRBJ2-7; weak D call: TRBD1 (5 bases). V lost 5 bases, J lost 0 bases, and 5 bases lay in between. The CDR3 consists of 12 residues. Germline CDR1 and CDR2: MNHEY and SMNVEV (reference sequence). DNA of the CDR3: TGTGCCAGCAGTGACAGCTCCTACGAGCAGTACTTC. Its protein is CASSDSSYEQYF.

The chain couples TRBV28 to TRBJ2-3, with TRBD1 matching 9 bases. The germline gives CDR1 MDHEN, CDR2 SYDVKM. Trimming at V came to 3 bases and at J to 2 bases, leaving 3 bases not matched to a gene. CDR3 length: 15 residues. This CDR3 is CASSFGTGYTDTQYF. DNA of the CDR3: TGTGCCAGCAGTTTCGGGACAGGGTACACAGATACGCAGTATTTT. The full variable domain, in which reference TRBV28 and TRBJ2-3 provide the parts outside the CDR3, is DVKVTQSSRYLVKRTGEKVFLECVQDMDHENMFWYRQDPGLGLRLIYFSYDVKMKEKGDIPEGYSVSREKKERFSLILESASTNQTSMYLCASSFGTGYTDTQYFGPGTRLTVL.

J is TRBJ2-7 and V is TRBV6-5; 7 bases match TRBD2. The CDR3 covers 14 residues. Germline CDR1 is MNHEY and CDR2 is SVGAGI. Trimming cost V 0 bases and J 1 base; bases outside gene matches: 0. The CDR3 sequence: CASSYSRESYEQYF. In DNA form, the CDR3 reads TGTGCCAGCAGTTACTCGCGGGAGTCCTACGAGCAGTACTTC.

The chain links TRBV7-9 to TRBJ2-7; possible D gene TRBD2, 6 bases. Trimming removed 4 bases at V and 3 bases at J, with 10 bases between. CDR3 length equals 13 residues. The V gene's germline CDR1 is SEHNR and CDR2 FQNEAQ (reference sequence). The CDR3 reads CASSSDYNYEQYF. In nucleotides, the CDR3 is TGTGCCAGCAGCTCGGACTACAACTACGAGCAGTACTTC. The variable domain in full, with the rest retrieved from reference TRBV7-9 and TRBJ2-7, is DTGVSQNPRHKITKRGQNVTFRCDPISEHNRLYWYRQTLGQGPEFLTYFQNEAQLEKSRLLSDRFSAERPKGSFSTLEIQRTEQGDSAMYLCASSSDYNYEQYFGPGTRLTVT.

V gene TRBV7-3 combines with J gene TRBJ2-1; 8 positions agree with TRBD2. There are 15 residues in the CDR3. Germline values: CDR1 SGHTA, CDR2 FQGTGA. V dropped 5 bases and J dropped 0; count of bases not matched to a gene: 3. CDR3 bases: TGTGCCAGCAGCAAAACTAGCGGCTCCTACAATGAGCAGTTCTTC. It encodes CASSKTSGSYNEQFF.

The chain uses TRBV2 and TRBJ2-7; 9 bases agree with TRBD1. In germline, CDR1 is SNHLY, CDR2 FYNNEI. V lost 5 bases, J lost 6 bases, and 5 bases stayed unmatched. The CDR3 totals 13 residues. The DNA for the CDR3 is TGTGCCAGCAGTCGATTGACAGGGGGCGAGCAGTACTTC. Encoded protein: CASSRLTGGEQYF.

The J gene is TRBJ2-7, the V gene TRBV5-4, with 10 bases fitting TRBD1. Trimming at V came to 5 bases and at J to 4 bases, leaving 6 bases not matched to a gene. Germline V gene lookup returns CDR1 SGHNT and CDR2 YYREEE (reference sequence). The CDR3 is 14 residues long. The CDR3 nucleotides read TGTGCCAGCAGAAGGGACAGGGGAGGATACGAGCAGTACTTC. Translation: CASRRDRGGYEQYF.

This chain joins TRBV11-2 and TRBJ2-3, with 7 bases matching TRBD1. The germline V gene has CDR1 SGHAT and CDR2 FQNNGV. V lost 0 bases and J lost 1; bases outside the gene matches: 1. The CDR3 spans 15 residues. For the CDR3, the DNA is TGTGCCAGCAGCTTAGAGGGACAGCGCACAGATACGCAGTATTTT. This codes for CASSLEGQRTDTQYF.

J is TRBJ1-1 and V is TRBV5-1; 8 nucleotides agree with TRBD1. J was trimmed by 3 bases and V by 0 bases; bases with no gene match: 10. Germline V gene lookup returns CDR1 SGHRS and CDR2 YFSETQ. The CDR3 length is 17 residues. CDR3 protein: CASSLGQGTVVYTEAFF. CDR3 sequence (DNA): TGCGCCAGCAGCTTGGGACAGGGGACAGTCGTTTACACTGAAGCTTTCTTT.

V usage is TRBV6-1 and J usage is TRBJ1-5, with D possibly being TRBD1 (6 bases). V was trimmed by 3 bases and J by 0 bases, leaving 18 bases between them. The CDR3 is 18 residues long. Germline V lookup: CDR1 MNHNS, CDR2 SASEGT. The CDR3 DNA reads TGTGCCAGCAGTGACATGGACAGTCCCCCGTATAGCAATCAGCCCCAGCATTTT. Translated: CASSDMDSPPYSNQPQHF.

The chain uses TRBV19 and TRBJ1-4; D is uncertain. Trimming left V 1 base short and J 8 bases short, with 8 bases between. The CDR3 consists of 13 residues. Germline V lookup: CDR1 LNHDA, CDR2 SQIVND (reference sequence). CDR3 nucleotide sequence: TGTGCCAGTAGTATAGGAACCAGAGAAAAACTGTTTTTT. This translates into CASSIGTREKLFF.

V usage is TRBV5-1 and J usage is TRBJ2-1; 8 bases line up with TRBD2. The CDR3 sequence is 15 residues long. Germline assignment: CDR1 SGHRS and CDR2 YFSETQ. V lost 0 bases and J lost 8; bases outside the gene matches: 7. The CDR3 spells CASSLARTSLDEQFF. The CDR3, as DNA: TGCGCCAGCAGCTTGGCTCGGACTAGCTTGGATGAGCAGTTCTTC.

CDR3 sequence: CASSIGNPPNEPQHF. CDR3 DNA sequence: TGTGCCAGTAGTATAGGCAACCCGCCTAACGAGCCCCAGCATTTT. V usage is TRBV19 and J usage is TRBJ1-5, with unresolved D. V dropped 1 base and J dropped 8 bases, with 15 bases sitting between them. The CDR3 loop spans 15 amino acids. The germline V gene encodes CDR1 LNHDA and CDR2 SQIVND (reference sequence).

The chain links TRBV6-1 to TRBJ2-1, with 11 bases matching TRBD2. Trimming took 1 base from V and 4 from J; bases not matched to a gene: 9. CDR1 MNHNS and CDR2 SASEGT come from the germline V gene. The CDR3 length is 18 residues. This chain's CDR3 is CASSEDQGTSGYYNEQFF. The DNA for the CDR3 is TGTGCCAGCAGTGAAGACCAGGGGACTAGCGGATATTACAATGAGCAGTTCTTC.

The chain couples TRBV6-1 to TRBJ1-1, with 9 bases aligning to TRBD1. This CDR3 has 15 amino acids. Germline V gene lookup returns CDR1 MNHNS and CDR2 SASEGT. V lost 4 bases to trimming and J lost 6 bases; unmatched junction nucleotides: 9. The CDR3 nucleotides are TGTGCCAGCAGTGCTAGGACAGGGGTGAATGCTGAAGCTTTCTTT. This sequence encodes CASSARTGVNAEAFF.

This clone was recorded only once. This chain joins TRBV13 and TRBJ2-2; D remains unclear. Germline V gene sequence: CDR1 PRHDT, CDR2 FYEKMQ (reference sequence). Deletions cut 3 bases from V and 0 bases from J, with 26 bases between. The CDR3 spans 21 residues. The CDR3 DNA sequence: TGTGCCAGCAGCTTCAGCTTCATATTGGGTGACCCACTCCCGAACACCGGGGAGCTGTTTTTT. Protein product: CASSFSFILGDPLPNTGELFF.

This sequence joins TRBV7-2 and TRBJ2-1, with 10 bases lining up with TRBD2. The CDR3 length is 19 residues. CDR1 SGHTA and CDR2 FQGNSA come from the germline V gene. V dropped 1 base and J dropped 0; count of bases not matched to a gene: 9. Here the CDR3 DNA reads TGTGCCAGCAGCTTAGGCGGCTGGTCTAGCGGGAGCTCCTACAATGAGCAGTTCTTC. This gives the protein CASSLGGWSSGSSYNEQFF.

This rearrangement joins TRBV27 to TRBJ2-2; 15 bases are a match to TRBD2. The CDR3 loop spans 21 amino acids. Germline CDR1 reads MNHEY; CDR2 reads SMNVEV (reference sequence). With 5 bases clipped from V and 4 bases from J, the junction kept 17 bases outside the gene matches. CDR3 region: CASSPYPLRTSGRASTGELFF. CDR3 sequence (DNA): TGTGCCAGCAGTCCTTACCCCCTACGGACTAGCGGGAGGGCCAGCACCGGGGAGCTGTTTTTT.

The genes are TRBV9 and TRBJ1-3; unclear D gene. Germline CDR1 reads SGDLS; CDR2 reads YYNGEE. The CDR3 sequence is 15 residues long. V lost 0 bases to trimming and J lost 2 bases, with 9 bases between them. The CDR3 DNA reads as TGTGCCAGCAGCGTAGTGGGAGGACCTGGAAACACCATATATTTT. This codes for CASSVVGGPGNTIYF.

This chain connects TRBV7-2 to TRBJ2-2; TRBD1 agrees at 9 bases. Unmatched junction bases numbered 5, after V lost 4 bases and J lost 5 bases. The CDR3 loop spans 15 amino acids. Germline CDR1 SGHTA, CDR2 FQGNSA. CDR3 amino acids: CASSSTGGETGELFF. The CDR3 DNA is TGTGCCAGCAGCTCTACAGGGGGCGAGACCGGGGAGCTGTTTTTT.

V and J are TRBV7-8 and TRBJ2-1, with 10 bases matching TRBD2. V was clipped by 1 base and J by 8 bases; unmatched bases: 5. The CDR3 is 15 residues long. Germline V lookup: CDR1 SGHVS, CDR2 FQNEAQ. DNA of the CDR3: TGTGCCAGCAGCTTAGTGCCAGCGGGAGGGTATGAGCAGTTCTTC. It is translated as CASSLVPAGGYEQFF.

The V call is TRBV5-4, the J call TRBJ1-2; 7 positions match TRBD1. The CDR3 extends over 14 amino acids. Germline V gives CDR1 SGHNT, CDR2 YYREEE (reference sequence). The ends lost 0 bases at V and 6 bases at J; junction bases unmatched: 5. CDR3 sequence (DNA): TGTGCCAGCAGCTTGGTACAGGGGATTAATGGCTACACCTTC. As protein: CASSLVQGINGYTF.

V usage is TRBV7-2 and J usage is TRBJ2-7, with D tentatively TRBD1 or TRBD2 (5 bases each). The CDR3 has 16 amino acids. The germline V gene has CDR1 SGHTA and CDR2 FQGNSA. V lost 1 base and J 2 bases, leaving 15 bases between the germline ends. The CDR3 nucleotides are TGTGCCAGCAGCTTAGTGGCAAGCCAGGGAGCCTACGAGCAGTACTTC. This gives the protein CASSLVASQGAYEQYF.

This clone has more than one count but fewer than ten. CDR3 DNA sequence: TGTGCCATCGCAGGGACGGGGACCTACGAGCAGTACTTC. This gives the protein CAIAGTGTYEQYF. V and J are TRBV7-3 and TRBJ2-7; D is perhaps TRBD1 or TRBD2 (5 bases each). CDR3 length: 13 amino acids. Germline-derived CDR1 and CDR2 are SGHTA and FQGTGA. Trimming stripped 10 bases from V and 2 bases from J, with 15 bases between.

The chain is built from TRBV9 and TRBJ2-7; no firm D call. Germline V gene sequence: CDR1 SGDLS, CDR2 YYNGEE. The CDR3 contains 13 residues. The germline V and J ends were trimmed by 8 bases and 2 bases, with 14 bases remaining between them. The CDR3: CASSPDRTYEQYF. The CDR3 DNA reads TGTGCCAGTTCACCGGACCGGACCTACGAGCAGTACTTC. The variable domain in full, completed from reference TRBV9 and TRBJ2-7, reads DSGVTQTPKHLITATGQRVTLRCSPRSGDLSVYWYQQSLDQGLQFLIQYYNGEERAKGNILERFSAQQFPDLHSELNLSSLELGDSALYFCASSPDRTYEQYFGPGTRLTVT.

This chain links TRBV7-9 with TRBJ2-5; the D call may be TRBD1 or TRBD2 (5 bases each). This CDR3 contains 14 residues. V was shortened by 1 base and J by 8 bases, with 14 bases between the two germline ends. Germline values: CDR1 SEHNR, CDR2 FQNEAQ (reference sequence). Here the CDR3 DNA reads TGTGCCAGCAGCTTAGGGGACCCCCGGGGTACCCAGTACTTC. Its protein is CASSLGDPRGTQYF.